This TCR beta chain was recovered during a study of vaccination and CD4 T cells after COVID-19. Study background: Overlapping peptides of the spike proteins of SARS-CoV-2, HCoV-NL63, HCoV-OC43 and HCoV-229E were used for cell stimulation.

This clonotype was seen a handful of times. Its cognate antigen is unknown. Cultured CD4+ T-cell DNA underwent Oncomine TCR Beta short-read sequencing. TCRdb re-derived calls from the PCR reads in MiXCR, one entry per CDR3 protein. This table has 7,000 or so distinct CDR3 sequences, roughly 41% appearing once. Specified treatment: roughly 10-day PBMC culture with coronavirus spike peptide pools or control peptides (ViraFEST assay). The unexposed donor's CD4+ T cells were collected before the COVID-19 pandemic (2011-2018). The culture of 2 million or so PBMCs per well included approximately 10 IU/ml IL-2 and around 10 ug/ml peptide pools. The TCR originated in a human donor in good health. The sequencing sample was made of CD4+ T cells from blood, cultured in vitro.

CDR3 nucleotide sequence: TGCAGTGCTAGACCCACCGGGACAGGGTCCTATGGCTACACCTTC. Encoded protein: CSARPTGTGSYGYTF. The V call is TRBV20-1, the J call TRBJ1-2; 9 nucleotides agree with TRBD1. V trimming: 2 bases; J trimming: 4 bases; junction bases outside the gene matches: 8. In germline, CDR1 is DFQATT, CDR2 SNEGSKA (reference sequence). The length of the CDR3 is 15 residues.